The 15 T cell receptor beta chains below were found in one sample sequenced in a study of blood T cell repertoires in COVID-19. The assay was immunoSEQ multiplex PCR, and TCRdb's table has in-frame clones only and misses some. The table lists 150,000 to 200,000 clones, roughly 80% of them singletons. Input material: peripheral blood. These receptors all come from a human donor with acute or convalescent COVID-19. The donor label of this sample is uncertain.

The J gene is TRBJ2-7, the V gene TRBV9; 12 bases are a match to TRBD2. The V segment lost 4 bases and the J segment 1 base; nucleotides outside the gene matches: 6. The CDR3 totals 16 residues. Looked up from germline, CDR1 is SGDLS and CDR2 is YYNGEE. CDR3 coding DNA: TGTGCCAGCAGCAAGGGACTAGCGGGTAGTTCCTACGAGCAGTACTTC. Its protein product is CASSKGLAGSSYEQYF.

The chain carries TRBV6-5 and TRBJ2-4, with TRBD1 matching 9 bases. The CDR3 spans 15 residues. J was trimmed by 6 bases and V by 6 bases; bases with no gene match: 9. The germline gives CDR1 MNHEY, CDR2 SVGAGI. This CDR3 is CASSLNRDRVNIQYF. The CDR3 coding sequence is TGTGCCAGCAGCCTAAACCGGGACAGGGTAAACATTCAGTACTTC.

The rearrangement joins TRBV6-5 to TRBJ2-7, with D perhaps TRBD1 (6 bases). This CDR3 is 14 amino acids long. Germline V gene sequence: CDR1 MNHEY, CDR2 SVGAGI. Trimming removed 6 bases at V and 5 bases at J, with 17 bases between. CDR3 nucleotide sequence: TGTGCCAGCAGAGGCCAGGGGAGCATGCACGAGCAGTACTTC. This gives the protein CASRGQGSMHEQYF.

The chain couples TRBV10-3 to TRBJ2-5, with 8 nucleotides matching TRBD1. Trimming at V came to 6 bases and at J to 2 bases, leaving 5 bases not matched to a gene. Germline V gene data show CDR1 as ENHRY and CDR2 as SYGVKD. The length of the CDR3 is 14 residues. The CDR3 sequence: CAIRSRQGQETQYF. CDR3 coding DNA: TGTGCCATCAGGAGCAGACAGGGGCAAGAGACCCAGTACTTC.

The CDR3 sequence: CSASPSSYNEQFF. CDR3 nucleotide sequence: TGCAGTGCTAGTCCGAGCTCCTACAATGAGCAGTTCTTC. The rearrangement uses TRBV20-1 and TRBJ2-1, with D hard to call. Germline values: CDR1 DFQATT, CDR2 SNEGSKA (reference sequence). V lost 3 bases to trimming and J lost 0 bases, with 6 bases between them. The CDR3 loop spans 13 amino acids.

V is TRBV6-5 and J is TRBJ1-6; no clear D. This CDR3 is built from 13 residues. V was shortened by 4 bases and J by 7 bases, with 8 bases between the two germline ends. Germline-derived CDR1 and CDR2 are MNHEY and SVGAGI. The CDR3 bases are TGTGCCAGCAGTTCCGGGAAGAATTCACCCCTCCACTTT. This translates into CASSSGKNSPLHF.

The rearrangement links TRBV11-2 to TRBJ1-3; no clear D. Deletions cut 4 bases from V and 0 bases from J, with 10 bases between. CDR3 size: 15 residues. Germline V gene sequence: CDR1 SGHAT, CDR2 FQNNGV. The CDR3 DNA reads TGTGCCAGCAGCTACGGACTTATCTCTGGAAACACCATATATTTT. This codes for CASSYGLISGNTIYF. Full variable domain (outside the CDR3, taken from reference TRBV11-2 and TRBJ1-3): EAGVAQSPRYKIIEKRQSVAFWCNPISGHATLYWYQQILGQGPKLLIQFQNNGVVDDSQLPKDRFSAERLKGVDSTLKIQPAKLEDSAVYLCASSYGLISGNTIYFGEGSWLTVV.

The genes are TRBV6-5 and TRBJ1-2; TRBD1 matches 7 bases. This CDR3 contains 16 residues. Germline V gene lookup returns CDR1 MNHEY and CDR2 SVGAGI. V was pared by 3 bases and J by 1 base, with 8 bases of the junction left unmatched. The CDR3 sequence is CASSYSGTAINYGYTF. The CDR3 coding sequence is TGTGCCAGCAGTTATTCTGGGACAGCCATTAACTATGGCTACACCTTC.

In its sample, this clone was seen once. The CDR3 DNA reads as TGTGCCAGCAGCAGAGACACAGATACGCAGTATTTT. It yields the protein CASSRDTDTQYF. The rearrangement links TRBV5-6 to TRBJ2-3; unclear D gene. The germline gives CDR1 SGHDT, CDR2 YYEEEE. Trimming shortened V by 4 bases and J by 2 bases, and 5 bases separated the two germline ends. CDR3 length: 12 residues.

Worth noting for this clone: Its ends do not fully match the called genes, so a read error is possible. The chain has TRBV11-3 and TRBJ2-2, with 11 bases identical to TRBD2. The CDR3 sequence is 20 residues long. CDR1 is SGHNT, CDR2 YENEEA, per germline. CDR3 in amino acids: CASSLRGVNSGRVEHRGAVF. The CDR3 nucleotides are TGTGCCAGCAGCTTAAGAGGAGTAAATAGCGGGAGGGTCGAACACCGGGGAGCTGTTTTT. The variable domain in full, completed from reference TRBV11-3 and TRBJ2-2, reads EAGVVQSPRYKIIEKKQPVAFWCNPISGHNTLYWYLQNLGQGPELLIRYENEEAVDDSQLPKDRFSAERLKGVDSTLKIQPAELGDSAVYLCASSLRGVNSGRVEHRGAVFGEGSRLTVL.

This chain uses TRBV28 with TRBJ1-1; the match to TRBD1 covers 9 bases. CDR1 MDHEN and CDR2 SYDVKM come from the germline V gene. V lost 5 bases and J lost 2; bases outside the gene matches: 3. The CDR3 consists of 14 residues. Here the CDR3 DNA reads TGTGCCAGCAGTCGGACAGGGGTTAACACTGAAGCTTTCTTT. The encoded protein is CASSRTGVNTEAFF.

This rearrangement joins TRBV5-8 to TRBJ1-3; 7 bases are a match to TRBD1. CDR3 length equals 14 residues. V lost 1 base, J lost 4 bases, and 2 bases stayed unmatched. CDR1 and CDR2 from the germline V gene are SGHTS and YDEGEE. The CDR3 spells CASSLFRGGNTIYF. Here the CDR3 DNA reads TGTGCCAGCAGCTTGTTCAGGGGGGGAAACACCATATATTTT.

This clone was picked up a small number of times. The gene calls are TRBV2 and TRBJ1-2; D possibly corresponds to TRBD1 (5 bases). Germline values: CDR1 SNHLY, CDR2 FYNNEI. V was cut by 2 bases and J by 6 bases, with 13 bases left in between. This CDR3 region has 14 residues. The CDR3 bases are TGTGCCAGCAGTGAAAGTGCAGGGTTTAATGGCTACACCTTC. This encodes CASSESAGFNGYTF.

The gene calls are TRBV6-5 and TRBJ1-1, with TRBD1 matching 10 bases. The V and J ends lost 7 bases and 10 bases, in that order; junction bases with no gene match: 9. The CDR3 extends over 13 amino acids. Germline V gives CDR1 MNHEY, CDR2 SVGAGI. The CDR3 loop is CASTTDRGLGAFF. CDR3 nucleotides: TGTGCCAGCACGACAGACAGGGGGCTCGGAGCTTTCTTT.

This clone came up once. The chain has TRBV15 and TRBJ2-7; 7 bases agree with TRBD2. The CDR3 extends over 17 amino acids. Germline V lookup: CDR1 LNHNV, CDR2 YYDKDF (reference sequence). V was clipped by 0 bases and J by 5 bases; unmatched bases: 13. For the CDR3, the DNA is TGTGCCACCAGCAGAGATCTAGCGGCAGGCAGGTACCACGAGCAGTACTTC. It encodes CATSRDLAAGRYHEQYF.